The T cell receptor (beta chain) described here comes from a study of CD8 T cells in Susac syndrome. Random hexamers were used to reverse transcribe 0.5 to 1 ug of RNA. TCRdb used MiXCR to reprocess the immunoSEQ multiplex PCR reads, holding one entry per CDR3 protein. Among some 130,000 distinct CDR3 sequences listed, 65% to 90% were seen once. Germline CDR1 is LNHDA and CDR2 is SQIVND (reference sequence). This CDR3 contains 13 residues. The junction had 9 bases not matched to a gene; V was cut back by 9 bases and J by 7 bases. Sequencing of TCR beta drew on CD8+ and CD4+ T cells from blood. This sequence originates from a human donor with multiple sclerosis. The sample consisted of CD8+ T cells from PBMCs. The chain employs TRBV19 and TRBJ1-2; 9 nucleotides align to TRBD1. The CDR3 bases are TGTGCCAGCAAGTATGGGACAGGGTTTGGCTACACCTTC. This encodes CASKYGTGFGYTF.